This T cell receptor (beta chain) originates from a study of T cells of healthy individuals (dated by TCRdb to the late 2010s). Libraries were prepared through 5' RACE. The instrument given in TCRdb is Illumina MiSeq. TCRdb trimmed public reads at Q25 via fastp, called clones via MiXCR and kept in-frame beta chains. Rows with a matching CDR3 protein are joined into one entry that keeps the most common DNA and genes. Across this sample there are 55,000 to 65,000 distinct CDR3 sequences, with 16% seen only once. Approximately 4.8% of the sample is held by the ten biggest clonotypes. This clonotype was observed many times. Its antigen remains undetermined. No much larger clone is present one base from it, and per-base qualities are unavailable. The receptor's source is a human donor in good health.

The base sequence is TGTGCCATCAGGCCCGGCGGGGGATCGGGTAGCTACACCTTC. This translates into CAIRPGGGSGSYTF. The chain joins TRBV10-3 to TRBJ1-2; perhaps TRBD1 is the D gene, with 5 bases matching. V lost 6 bases and J lost 9 bases; the stretch between them is 20 bases long. The cysteine opens and the phenylalanine closes a CDR3 of 14 amino acids. Only the CDR3 DNA is retained, 42 bases long and in frame from the first base. The germline V gene specifies ENHRY as CDR1 and SYGVKD as CDR2.